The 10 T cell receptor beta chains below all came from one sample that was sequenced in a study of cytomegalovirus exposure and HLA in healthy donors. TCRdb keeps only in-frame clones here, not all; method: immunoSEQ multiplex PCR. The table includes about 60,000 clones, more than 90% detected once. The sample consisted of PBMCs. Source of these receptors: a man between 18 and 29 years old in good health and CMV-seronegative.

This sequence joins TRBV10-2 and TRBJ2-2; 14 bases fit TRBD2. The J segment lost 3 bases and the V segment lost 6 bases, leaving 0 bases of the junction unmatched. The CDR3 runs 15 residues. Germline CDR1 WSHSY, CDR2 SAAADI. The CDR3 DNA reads TGCGCCAGCAGGACTAGCGGGAGGGACACCGGGGAGCTGTTTTTT. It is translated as CASRTSGRDTGELFF.

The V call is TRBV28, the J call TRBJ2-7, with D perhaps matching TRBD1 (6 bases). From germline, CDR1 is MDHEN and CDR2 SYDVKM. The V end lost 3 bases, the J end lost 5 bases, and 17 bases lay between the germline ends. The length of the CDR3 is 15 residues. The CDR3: CASSFGGGSAHEQYF. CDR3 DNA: TGTGCCAGCAGTTTTGGTGGGGGCTCAGCCCACGAGCAGTACTTC.

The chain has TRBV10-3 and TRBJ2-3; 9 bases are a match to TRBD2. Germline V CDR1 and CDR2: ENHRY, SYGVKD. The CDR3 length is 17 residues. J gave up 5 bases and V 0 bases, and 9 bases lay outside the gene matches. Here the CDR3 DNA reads TGTGCCATCAGTGAGTCCTTTAGCGGGAGCGGTAAAGATACGCAGTATTTT. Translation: CAISESFSGSGKDTQYF.

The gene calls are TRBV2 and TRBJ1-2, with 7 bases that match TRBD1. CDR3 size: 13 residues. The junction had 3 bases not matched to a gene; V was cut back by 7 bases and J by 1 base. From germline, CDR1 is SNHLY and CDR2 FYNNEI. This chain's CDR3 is CASTGDSNYGYTF. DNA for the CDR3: TGTGCCAGCACCGGGGACAGTAACTATGGCTACACCTTC.

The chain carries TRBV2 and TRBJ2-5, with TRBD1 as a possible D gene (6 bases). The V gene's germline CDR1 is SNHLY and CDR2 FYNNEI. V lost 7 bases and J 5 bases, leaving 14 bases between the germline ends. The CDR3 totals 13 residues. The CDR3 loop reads CASTGARRETQYF. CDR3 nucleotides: TGTGCCAGCACAGGGGCTAGGAGGGAGACCCAGTACTTC.

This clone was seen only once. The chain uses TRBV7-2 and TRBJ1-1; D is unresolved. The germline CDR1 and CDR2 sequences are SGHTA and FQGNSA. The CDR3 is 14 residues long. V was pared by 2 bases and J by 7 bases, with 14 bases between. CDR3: CASSLFTRRGEAFF. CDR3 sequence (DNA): TGTGCCAGCAGCTTATTTACCCGACGGGGTGAAGCTTTCTTT.

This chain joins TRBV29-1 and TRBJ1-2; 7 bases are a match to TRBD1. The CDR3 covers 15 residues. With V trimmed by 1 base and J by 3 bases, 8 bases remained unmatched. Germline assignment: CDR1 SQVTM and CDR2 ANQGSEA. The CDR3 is CSVEGETGLDYGYTF. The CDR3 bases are TGCAGCGTTGAAGGTGAGACAGGGTTGGACTATGGCTACACCTTC. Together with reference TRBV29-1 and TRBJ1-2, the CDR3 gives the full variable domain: SAVISQKPSRDICQRGTSLTIQCQVDSQVTMMFWYRQQPGQSLTLIATANQGSEATYESGFVIDKFPISRPNLTFSTLTVSNMSPEDSSIYLCSVEGETGLDYGYTFGSGTRLTVV.

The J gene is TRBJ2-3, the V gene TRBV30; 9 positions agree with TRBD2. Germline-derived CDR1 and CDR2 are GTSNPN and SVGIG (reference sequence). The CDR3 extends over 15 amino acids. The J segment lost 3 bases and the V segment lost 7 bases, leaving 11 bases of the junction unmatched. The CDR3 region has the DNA TGTGCCTCAGGTAGCGGGAGCTTCGGGACAGATACGCAGTATTTT. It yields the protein CASGSGSFGTDTQYF. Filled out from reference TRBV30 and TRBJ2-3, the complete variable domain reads SQTIHQWPATLVQPVGSPLSLECTVEGTSNPNLYWYRQAAGRGLQLLFYSVGIGQISSEVPQNLSASRPQDRQFILSSKKLLLSDSGFYLCASGSGSFGTDTQYFGPGTRLTVL.

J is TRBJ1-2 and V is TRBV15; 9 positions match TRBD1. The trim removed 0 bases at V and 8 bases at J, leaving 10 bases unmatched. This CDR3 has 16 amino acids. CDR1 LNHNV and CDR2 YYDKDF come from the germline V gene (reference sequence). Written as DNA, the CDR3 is TGTGCCACCAGCAGAGATAAGTGGAACAGGGGGCAAGGCTACACCTTC. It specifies CATSRDKWNRGQGYTF.

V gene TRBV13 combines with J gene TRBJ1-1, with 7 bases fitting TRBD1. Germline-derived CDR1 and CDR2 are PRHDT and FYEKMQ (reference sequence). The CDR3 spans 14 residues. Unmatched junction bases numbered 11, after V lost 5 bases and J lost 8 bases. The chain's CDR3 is CASSPRVRGLEAFF. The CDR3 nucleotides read TGTGCCAGCAGCCCACGGGTGAGGGGGCTGGAAGCTTTCTTT. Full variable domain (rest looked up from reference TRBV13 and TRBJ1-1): AAGVIQSPRHLIKEKRETATLKCYPIPRHDTVYWYQQGPGQDPQFLISFYEKMQSDKGSIPDRFSAQQFSDYHSELNMSSLELGDSALYFCASSPRVRGLEAFFGQGTRLTVV.